A selection of T cell receptor beta chains follows, all from one sample in a study of shared clonotypes between healthy human individuals. TCRdb's copy holds only in-frame clones and misses some; the assay was immunoSEQ multiplex PCR. The sample lists some 490,000 clones, about 72% seen once, with around 13% in the top ten. Input material: PBMCs. The receptor source for this set is a woman between 35 and 50 years old in good health. Some clones in this sample may be carry-over from other donors' samples. The CDR3 runs from the conserved cysteine through the conserved F or W. Each record gives: J gene, D gene, clone size, V gene, CDR3 DNA, CDR3 protein. D genes are given only for firm matches. Not all rows give a size; the values are once, few, many and, for expanded clones, a class.

>TRBJ1-1|.|.|TRBV10-3
TGTGCCATCAGGGGGGCATCGACTGAAGCTTTCTTT
CAIRGASTEAFF
>TRBJ2-1|.|.|TRBV4-2
TGTGCCAGCAGCCAAGATTGGGCGGAGACAGGCGAGCAGTTCTTC
CASSQDWAETGEQFF
>TRBJ2-7|.|few|TRBV6-1
TGTGCCAGCAGGGTTCCGGGACTGGCCTACGAGCAGTACTTC
CASRVPGLAYEQYF
>TRBJ1-2|.|few|TRBV6-1
TGTGCCAGCAGTGAAGTTGGGGGGTACGATCATGGCTACACCTTC
CASSEVGGYDHGYTF
>TRBJ2-5|TRBD2|.|TRBV5-4
TGTGCCAGCAGCCCTACCTCGACTAGCGGTAAAGAGACCCAGTACTTC
CASSPTSTSGKETQYF
>TRBJ2-1|TRBD2|.|TRBV11-2
TGTGCCAGCAGCCTTCGGCGGGGGGCGGGTTACAATGAGCAGTTCTTC
CASSLRRGAGYNEQFF
>TRBJ1-1|.|.|TRBV28
TGTGCCAGCACCCTCCGGGGGTGGACTGAAGCTTTCTTT
CASTLRGWTEAFF
>TRBJ1-1|.|few|TRBV29-1
TGCAGCGTTGGACAAATGAACACTGAAGCTTTCTTT
CSVGQMNTEAFF
>TRBJ2-1|.|.|TRBV28
TGTGCCAGCAGTTTAACAGGGGCCGGGGGTGAGCAGTTCTTC
CASSLTGAGGEQFF
>TRBJ2-5|.|.|TRBV19
TGTGCCAGTAGTATGGTGGCGGAAGGCGAGACCCAGTACTTC
CASSMVAEGETQYF
>TRBJ2-7|.|.|TRBV11-3
TGTGCCAGCAGCTTGAATGGCGGTCCTTCCTACGAGCAGTACTTC
CASSLNGGPSYEQYF
>TRBJ2-7|TRBD1|.|TRBV5-6
TGTGCCAGCAGCATGGGACAGGGGGCAAAGGGGCAGTACTTC
CASSMGQGAKGQYF
>TRBJ2-7|.|few|TRBV27
TGTGCCAGCCTAAAGAGCAGGGACTCCTACGAGCAGTACTTC
CASLKSRDSYEQYF
>TRBJ2-2|.|once|TRBV18
TGTGCCAGCTCACCAGTAGGGGGTGACTACACCGGGGAGCTGTTTTTT
CASSPVGGDYTGELFF
>TRBJ1-3|.|.|TRBV6-1
TGTGCCAGCAGTGCGGCCGGGTCTGGAAACACCATATATTTT
CASSAAGSGNTIYF
>TRBJ1-5|TRBD1|.|TRBV19
TGTGCCAGTAGTCTTCGACAGGGCATGGATGGTCAGCCCCAGCATTTT
CASSLRQGMDGQPQHF
>TRBJ2-7|TRBD1|.|TRBV6-6
TGTGCCAGCAGTTACGCCGGGACAGGGGATAACTACGAGCAGTACTTC
CASSYAGTGDNYEQYF
>TRBJ2-2|.|few|TRBV6-1
TGTGCCAGCACAAGAGTCTTCGCCGGGGAGCTGTTTTTT
CASTRVFAGELFF
>TRBJ2-2|.|.|TRBV7-3
TGTGCCAGCAGCCCCCCGGGACAAACGAACACCGGGGAGCTGTTTTTT
CASSPPGQTNTGELFF
>TRBJ2-7|.|.|TRBV18
TGTGCCAGCTCACCCGGTGGCGAGCAGTACTTC
CASSPGGEQYF
>TRBJ2-1|TRBD2|.|TRBV4-2
TGTGCCAGCAGCCAAGATCTCAGGGCGGGAGGGGGGAATGAGCGGTTCTTC
CASSQDLRAGGGNERFF
>TRBJ2-3|.|.|TRBV28
TGTGCCAGCAGTTCTCGTACGCAGTATTTT
CASSSRTQYF
>TRBJ2-3|.|few|TRBV18
TGTGCCAGCTCACCGGATCCGTACACAGATACGCAGTATTTT
CASSPDPYTDTQYF
>TRBJ1-1|TRBD1|.|TRBV12-5
TGTGCTAGTGGTTTGAACAGGGGCGCCCCCTTCCAGAGCACTGAAGCTTTCTTT
CASGLNRGAPFQSTEAFF
>TRBJ2-3|.|.|TRBV6-5
TGTGCCAGCAGTTACCAGTACGAGCAGGACCTTAATACGCAGTATTTT
CASSYQYEQDLNTQYF
>TRBJ1-2|.|.|TRBV2
TGTGCCAGCAGTGAAACCCTCTATAGCTACACCTTC
CASSETLYSYTF
>TRBJ2-1|TRBD2|.|TRBV9
TGTGCCAGCAGCCCTCCGACCGGGACTAGCGGGAGATATGAGCAGTTCTTC
CASSPPTGTSGRYEQFF
>TRBJ1-1|.|.|TRBV28
TGTGCCAGCAGCTTAATTGACGGGGCCGGCGGCACTGAAGCTTTCTTT
CASSLIDGAGGTEAFF
>TRBJ2-7|.|once|TRBV6-6
TGTGCCAGCACCGGACAGTATGCCTACGAGCAGTACTTC
CASTGQYAYEQYF
>TRBJ2-3|.|.|TRBV4-3
TGCGCCAGCAGCCAAGATGCCGGCGGGAATACAGATACGCAGTATTTT
CASSQDAGGNTDTQYF
>TRBJ2-6|.|.|TRBV6-4
TGTGCCAGCAGTGAGATTTCTGGGGCCAACGTCCTGACTTTC
CASSEISGANVLTF
>TRBJ1-2|.|.|TRBV7-9
TGTGCCAGCAGCTTAGGACAGTCCCGGAACTATGGCTACACCTTC
CASSLGQSRNYGYTF